This T cell receptor (beta chain) was found in a study of control samples from healthy donors and cancer patients (dated by TCRdb to 2020 to 2021). The library was obtained by the immunoSEQ multiplex PCR assay. As stored in TCRdb, this immuneACCESS dataset retains in-frame rearrangements with V and J assigned. A fraction of the clones does not appear; measured against another copy, unresolved V genes explain less than half of the discrepancy, and the remainder lacks a known reason. The sample table records fewer than 150,000 clones; 90% to 95% of these occur just once. Of the sample, 7.8% falls within the top ten clones. CDR1 and CDR2, per the germline V gene, are MDHEN and SYDVKM. The CDR3 sequence holds 11 residues, the cysteine and phenylalanine included. CDR3 DNA only is kept here, 33 bases in frame from base 1. V gives up 6 bases and J gives up 2 bases, and the segment between their germline ends measures 5 bases.

As concerns this clone: The antigen this receptor binds is unknown. Base qualities were left out, and no much larger clone turns up one base away.

This TCR was sampled from a woman aged 18-29 years in good health. What was sequenced was blood. The chain links TRBV28 with TRBJ2-7; the D segment cannot be called with confidence. The bases are TGTGCCAGCAGCCTGGCCTACGAGCAGTACTTC. Protein translation: CASSLAYEQYF. With all but the CDR3 taken from the reference TRBV28 and TRBJ2-7 genes, the full variable domain is: DVKVTQSSRYLVKRTGEKVFLECVQDMDHENMFWYRQDPGLGLRLIYFSYDVKMKEKGDIPEGYSVSREKKERFSLILESASTNQTSMYLCASSLAYEQYFGPGTRLTVT.